This entry lists 15 T cell receptor beta chains sequenced from one sample in a study of T cell responses to AZD1222 COVID-19 vaccine. Assay: immunoSEQ multiplex PCR; the TCRdb copy retains only in-frame clones and omits some. The sample lists some 150,000 clones, about 88% occurring once. The sequences come from peripheral blood, collected after recovery from COVID-19. These receptors all come from an adult who had recovered from COVID-19.

The chain combines TRBV28 with TRBJ1-1, with unresolved D. Germline CDR1 reads MDHEN; CDR2 reads SYDVKM. The CDR3 runs to 15 residues. V was pared by 5 bases and J by 1 base, with 14 bases between. The CDR3 loop is CASSPPPGRNTEAFF. Written as DNA, the CDR3 is TGTGCCAGCAGTCCACCCCCAGGCAGGAACACTGAAGCTTTCTTT.

This clone was observed a single time. The gene calls are TRBV4-3 and TRBJ2-5, with 10 bases matching TRBD2. This CDR3 is built from 16 residues. In germline, CDR1 is LGHNA, CDR2 YSLEER. The junction had 6 bases not matched to a gene; V was cut back by 1 base and J by 4 bases. CDR3 coding DNA: TGCGCCAGCAGCCAAGTCAGCGGGGGGGCAGGAGAGACCCAGTACTTC. It translates to CASSQVSGGAGETQYF.

V and J are TRBV29-1 and TRBJ2-7; possible D gene TRBD2, 6 bases. Trimming removed 3 bases at V and 2 bases at J, with 8 bases between. Germline-derived CDR1 and CDR2 are SQVTM and ANQGSEA. There are 12 residues in the CDR3. The CDR3 sequence: CSVDGGAYEQYF. DNA of the CDR3: TGCAGCGTTGACGGGGGAGCCTACGAGCAGTACTTC.

This sequence joins TRBV27 and TRBJ1-2, with 9 bases that match TRBD1. Trimming at V came to 10 bases and at J to 2 bases, leaving 8 bases not matched to a gene. Germline lookup yields CDR1 MNHEY and CDR2 SMNVEV (reference sequence). This CDR3 spans 14 amino acids. In DNA, the CDR3 is TGTGCCACTAAAGGGGGACAGGGAAACTATGGCTACACCTTC. The encoded protein is CATKGGQGNYGYTF.

This chain connects TRBV2 to TRBJ1-6, with 8 bases fitting TRBD1. The trim removed 6 bases at V and 8 bases at J, leaving 9 bases unmatched. This CDR3 has 15 amino acids. Germline-derived CDR1 and CDR2 are SNHLY and FYNNEI. The CDR3 reads CASRGDRGGDSPLHF. CDR3 bases: TGTGCCAGCAGGGGAGACAGGGGAGGAGATTCACCCCTCCACTTT.

About this clone: The same CDR3 also results from other DNA sequences found in this sample. The chain uses TRBV3-1 (or the pseudogene TRBV3-2) and TRBJ2-2; D remains unclear. The CDR3 contains 13 residues. V shed 1 base and J shed 4 bases, with 4 bases lying between them. The germline V gene encodes CDR1 LGHDT and CDR2 YNNKEL (reference sequence). In nucleotides, the CDR3 is TGTGCCAGCAGCCAAGTCAGCACCGGGGAGCTGTTTTTT. Translated, it gives CASSQVSTGELFF.

The V call is TRBV4-3, the J call TRBJ2-5; D is ambiguous. Germline V gene lookup returns CDR1 LGHNA and CDR2 YSLEER. CDR3 length: 15 amino acids. V dropped 4 bases and J dropped 1 base, with 13 bases sitting between them. CDR3 residues: CASSPSVNLQETQYF. The CDR3 DNA reads as TGCGCCAGCAGCCCCTCCGTAAACCTCCAAGAGACCCAGTACTTC.

In this sample, this clone turned up a few times. The chain has TRBV10-3 and TRBJ2-2, with D possibly matching TRBD1 (5 bases). This CDR3 region has 15 residues. Germline V gene data show CDR1 as ENHRY and CDR2 as SYGVKD. Trimming took off 3 bases at V and 6 bases at J, with 14 bases between the two ends. The CDR3 DNA sequence: TGTGCCATCAGTGACCCCGCCAGGGCGTCCGGGGAGCTGTTTTTT. Translation: CAISDPARASGELFF.

The chain has TRBV5-4 and TRBJ1-6, with 7 nucleotides matching TRBD1. The germline CDR1 and CDR2 sequences are SGHNT and YYREEE (reference sequence). J gave up 6 bases and V 2 bases, and 2 bases lay outside the gene matches. The CDR3 loop spans 14 amino acids. DNA for the CDR3: TGTGCCAGCAGCTTAGGGACAGTTAATTCACCCCTCCACTTT. Amino acid sequence: CASSLGTVNSPLHF.

V usage is TRBV25-1 and J usage is TRBJ2-3; no reliable D call. Germline CDR1 MGHDK, CDR2 SYGVNS. The germline V and J ends were trimmed by 3 bases and 2 bases, with 9 bases remaining between them. The CDR3 is made up of 14 amino acids. In DNA form, the CDR3 reads TGTGCCAGCAGTGATCCGACTCTCACAGATACGCAGTATTTT. Encoded protein: CASSDPTLTDTQYF. Using reference TRBV25-1 and TRBJ2-3 for the parts outside the CDR3, the full variable domain is EADIYQTPRYLVIGTGKKITLECSQTMGHDKMYWYQQDPGMELHLIHYSYGVNSTEKGDLSSESTVSRIRTEHFPLTLESARPSHTSQYLCASSDPTLTDTQYFGPGTRLTVL.

This sequence joins TRBV6-6 and TRBJ2-7; D not resolved. The CDR3 is made up of 13 amino acids. Germline-derived CDR1 and CDR2 are MNHNY and SVGAGI (reference sequence). The V gene lost 2 bases and the J gene lost 2 bases, with 7 bases spanning the gap. This chain's CDR3 is CASSYRPAYEQYF. In DNA, the CDR3 is TGTGCCAGCAGTTACAGGCCGGCCTACGAGCAGTACTTC.

J is TRBJ1-2 and V is TRBV5-4; no reliable D call. The CDR3 sequence is 12 residues long. CDR1 SGHNT and CDR2 YYREEE come from the germline V gene (reference sequence). Trimming took off 6 bases at V and 7 bases at J, with 13 bases between the two ends. CDR3 coding DNA: TGTGCCAGCAAAGGCGAGGGAAGTGGCTACACCTTC. Translated: CASKGEGSGYTF.

This clone was seen a few times. The rearrangement joins TRBV4-1 to TRBJ2-4; D unresolved. The length of the CDR3 is 16 residues. The germline V gene has CDR1 MGHRA and CDR2 YSYEKL. The V gene lost 0 bases and the J gene lost 0 bases, with 9 bases spanning the gap. The CDR3 is CASSQDDFIAKNIQYF. DNA of the CDR3: TGCGCCAGCAGCCAAGATGACTTTATAGCCAAAAACATTCAGTACTTC.

This chain links TRBV7-3 with TRBJ2-5; D possibly corresponds to TRBD2 (7 bases). CDR3 size: 16 residues. CDR1 and CDR2 from the germline V gene are SGHTA and FQGTGA. V gave up 1 base and J gave up 2 bases, with 14 bases separating them. The CDR3 spells CASSLNGGAVQETQYF. CDR3 nucleotides: TGTGCCAGCAGCTTAAATGGGGGGGCAGTACAAGAGACCCAGTACTTC. Full variable domain (rest looked up from reference TRBV7-3 and TRBJ2-5): GAGVSQTPSNKVTEKGKYVELRCDPISGHTALYWYRQSLGQGPEFLIYFQGTGAADDSGLPNDRFFAVRPEGSVSTLKIQRTERGDSAVYLCASSLNGGAVQETQYFGPGTRLLVL.

V is TRBV5-4 and J is TRBJ2-7; tentatively, D is TRBD1 or TRBD2 (6 bases each). The CDR3 is made up of 16 amino acids. The V gene's germline CDR1 is SGHNT and CDR2 YYREEE (reference sequence). Trimming removed 0 bases from V and 2 bases from J, with 15 bases in between. The CDR3 coding sequence is TGTGCCAGCAGCTTGGTTGCCGGGGGCAGCCCCTACGAGCAGTACTTC. Translation: CASSLVAGGSPYEQYF.